This T cell receptor (beta chain) was found in a study of T cell responses to AZD1222 COVID-19 vaccine. Whole-study findings and limits: Most donors were white British, females outnumbered males, and clonal diversity was possibly underestimated. CD4 TCRs associated with vaccination spanned spike, dominating at 160-218 and 743-854.

TCRdb keeps only in-frame clones here, not all; method: immunoSEQ multiplex PCR. The sample includes some 140,000 clones, around nine tenths seen only once; the top ten take over 15%. In regard to this clone: Its matching antigen is unknown.

CDR1 is GTSNPN, CDR2 SVGIG, per germline (reference sequence). Between the trimmed V and J ends, which lost 4 bases and 7 bases, there was a span of 14 bases. This CDR3 has 13 residues. This TCR was recovered from an adult in good health. V is TRBV30 and J is TRBJ1-5; D call uncertain. Material: peripheral blood, obtained on day 0 of AZD1222 vaccination. The CDR3 DNA reads as TGTGCCTGGACAGTAGGATCGGGACAGCCCCAGCATTTT. The encoded protein is CAWTVGSGQPQHF.